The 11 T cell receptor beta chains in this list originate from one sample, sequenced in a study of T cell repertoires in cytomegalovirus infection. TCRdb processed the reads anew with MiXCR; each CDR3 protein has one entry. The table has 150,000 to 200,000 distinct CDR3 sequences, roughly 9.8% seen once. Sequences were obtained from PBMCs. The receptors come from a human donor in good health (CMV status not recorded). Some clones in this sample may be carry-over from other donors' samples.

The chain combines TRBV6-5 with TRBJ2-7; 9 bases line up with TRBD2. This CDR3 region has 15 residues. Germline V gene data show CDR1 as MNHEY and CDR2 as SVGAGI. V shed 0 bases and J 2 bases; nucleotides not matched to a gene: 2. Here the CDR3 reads CASSYSAGGPYEQYF. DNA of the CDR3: TGTGCCAGCAGTTACTCAGCGGGGGGCCCCTACGAGCAGTACTTC.

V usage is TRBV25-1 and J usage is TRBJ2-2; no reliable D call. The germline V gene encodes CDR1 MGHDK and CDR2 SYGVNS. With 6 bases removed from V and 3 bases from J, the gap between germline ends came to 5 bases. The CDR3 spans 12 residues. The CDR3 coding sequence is TGTGCCAGCAGCAACCACACCGGGGAGCTGTTTTTT. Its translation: CASSNHTGELFF.

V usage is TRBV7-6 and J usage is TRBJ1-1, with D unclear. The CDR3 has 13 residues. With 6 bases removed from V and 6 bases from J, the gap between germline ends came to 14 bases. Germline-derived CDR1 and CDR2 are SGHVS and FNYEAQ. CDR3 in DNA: TGTGCCAGCAGGAAATTGGAGATCCCTGAAGCTTTCTTT. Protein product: CASRKLEIPEAFF.

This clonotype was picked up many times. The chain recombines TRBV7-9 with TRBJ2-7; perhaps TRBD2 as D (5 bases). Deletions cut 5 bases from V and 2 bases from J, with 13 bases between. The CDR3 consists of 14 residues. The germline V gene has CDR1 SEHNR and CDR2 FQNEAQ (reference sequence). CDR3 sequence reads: CASSQTGNTYEQYF. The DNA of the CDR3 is TGTGCCAGCAGCCAAACGGGGAACACCTACGAGCAGTACTTC. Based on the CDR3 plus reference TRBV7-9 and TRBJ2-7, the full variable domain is DTGVSQNPRHKITKRGQNVTFRCDPISEHNRLYWYRQTLGQGPEFLTYFQNEAQLEKSRLLSDRFSAERPKGSFSTLEIQRTEQGDSAMYLCASSQTGNTYEQYFGPGTRLTVT.

CDR3 DNA sequence: TGTGCCAGCTCACCAAAGAGGGGAAGGACCTACGAGCAGTACTTC. The encoded protein is CASSPKRGRTYEQYF. The chain is built from TRBV18 and TRBJ2-7; D may correspond to TRBD1 or TRBD2 (5 bases each). This CDR3 contains 15 residues. The ends were cut back, 2 bases at V and 2 bases at J, with 13 bases in the middle. The germline V gene encodes CDR1 KGHSH and CDR2 LQKENI.

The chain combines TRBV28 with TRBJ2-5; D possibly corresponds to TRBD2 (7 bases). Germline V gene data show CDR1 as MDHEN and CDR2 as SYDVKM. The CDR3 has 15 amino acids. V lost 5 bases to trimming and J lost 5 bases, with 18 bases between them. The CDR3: CASSPLEGRGETQYF. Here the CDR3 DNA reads TGTGCCAGCAGTCCCCTGGAGGGGAGGGGGGAGACCCAGTACTTC.

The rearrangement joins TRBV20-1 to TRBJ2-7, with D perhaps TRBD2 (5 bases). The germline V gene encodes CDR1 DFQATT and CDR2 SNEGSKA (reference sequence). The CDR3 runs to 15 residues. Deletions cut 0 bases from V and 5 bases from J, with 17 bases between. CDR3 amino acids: CSARDTLAPWHEQYF. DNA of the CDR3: TGCAGTGCTAGAGATACTCTAGCACCGTGGCACGAGCAGTACTTC.

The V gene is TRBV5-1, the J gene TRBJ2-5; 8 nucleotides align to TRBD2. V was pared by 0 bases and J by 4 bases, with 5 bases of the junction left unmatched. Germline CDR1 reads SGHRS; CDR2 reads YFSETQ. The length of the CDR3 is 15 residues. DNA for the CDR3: TGCGCCAGCAGCTTGGTTGCGGGGGGACGAGAGACCCAGTACTTC. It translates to CASSLVAGGRETQYF.

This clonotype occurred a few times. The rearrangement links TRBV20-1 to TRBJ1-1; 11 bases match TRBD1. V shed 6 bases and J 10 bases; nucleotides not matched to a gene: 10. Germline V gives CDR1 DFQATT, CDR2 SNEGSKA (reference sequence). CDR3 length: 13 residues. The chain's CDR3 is CSASPGQGAGAFF. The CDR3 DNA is TGCAGTGCCTCCCCAGGACAGGGGGCGGGAGCTTTCTTT.

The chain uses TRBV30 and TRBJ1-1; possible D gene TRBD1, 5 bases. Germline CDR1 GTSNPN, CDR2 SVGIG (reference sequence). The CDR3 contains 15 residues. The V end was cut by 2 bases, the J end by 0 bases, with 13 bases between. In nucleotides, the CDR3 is TGTGCCTGGAGTCCTCCGGGACGGATGAACACTGAAGCTTTCTTT. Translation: CAWSPPGRMNTEAFF.

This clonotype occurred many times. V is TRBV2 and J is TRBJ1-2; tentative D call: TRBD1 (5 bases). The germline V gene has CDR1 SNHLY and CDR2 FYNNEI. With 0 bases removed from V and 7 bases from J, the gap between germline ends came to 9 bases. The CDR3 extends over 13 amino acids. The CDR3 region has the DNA TGTGCCAGCAGTGAAGCGCGGCAGGGTGGCTACACCTTC. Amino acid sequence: CASSEARQGGYTF. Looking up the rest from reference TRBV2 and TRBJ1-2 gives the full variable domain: EPEVTQTPSHQVTQMGQEVILRCVPISNHLYFYWYRQILGQKVEFLVSFYNNEISEKSEIFDDQFSVERPDGSNFTLKIRSTKLEDSAMYFCASSEARQGGYTFGSGTRLTVV.